The 6 T cell receptor beta chains reported below all come from one sample, sequenced in a study of cytomegalovirus exposure and HLA in healthy donors. Primers included in the PCR were 60 Vbeta and 13 Jbeta primers. Clones were read by immunoSEQ multiplex PCR, and TCRdb kept only the in-frame ones, dropping some. Of around 110,000 clones in the sample, around a tenth were seen once. Sequencing was performed on PBMCs. These receptors all come from a man in his thirties or forties in good health and CMV-seronegative.

This clone was detected only a few times. The chain employs TRBV12-5 and TRBJ1-2; tentative D call: TRBD1 (6 bases). This CDR3 has 16 residues. CDR1 and CDR2 (germline): LGHNT, FRNRAP. The germline V and J ends were trimmed by 5 bases and 6 bases, with 22 bases remaining between them. The CDR3 DNA reads as TGTGCTAGTGGTCCACCCTCACAGGGAGTTGGCGATGGCTACACCTTC. This sequence encodes CASGPPSQGVGDGYTF.

This clone was detected only a few times. The chain recombines TRBV5-6 with TRBJ2-2; weak D call: TRBD1 (6 bases). Germline V gene data show CDR1 as SGHDT and CDR2 as YYEEEE. The V end lost 3 bases, the J end lost 6 bases, and 9 bases lay between the germline ends. The CDR3 is 13 residues long. The CDR3 here is CASSSQGSGELFF. In DNA, the CDR3 is TGTGCCAGCAGCTCGCAGGGGTCCGGGGAGCTGTTTTTT.

The chain links TRBV27 to TRBJ1-4; TRBD1 might be the D (5 bases). Germline values: CDR1 MNHEY, CDR2 SMNVEV (reference sequence). Deletions cut 1 base from V and 5 bases from J, with 11 bases between. The CDR3 runs 15 residues. The CDR3 sequence is CASSLFTGPNEKLFF. For the CDR3, the DNA is TGTGCCAGCAGTTTATTTACAGGACCCAATGAAAAACTGTTTTTT.

The genes are TRBV14 and TRBJ2-7; 9 nucleotides match TRBD2. The CDR3 is 17 residues long. J lost 0 bases, V lost 6 bases, and 12 bases had no gene match. Germline V gives CDR1 SGHDN, CDR2 FVKESK. The DNA of the CDR3 is TGTGCCAGCAGTCAAATGTCGAGTAGCGGGAGCTCCTACGAGCAGTACTTC. This gives the protein CASSQMSSSGSSYEQYF. Supplemented by reference TRBV14 and TRBJ2-7, the full variable domain reads EAGVTQFPSHSVIEKGQTVTLRCDPISGHDNLYWYRRVMGKEIKFLLHFVKESKQDESGMPNNRFLAERTGGTYSTLKVQPAELEDSGVYFCASSQMSSSGSSYEQYFGPGTRLTVT.

The CDR3 loop is CASSLGRGRPEAFF. Here the CDR3 DNA reads TGTGCCAGCAGCTTAGGCAGGGGGCGACCTGAAGCTTTCTTT. V usage is TRBV13 and J usage is TRBJ1-1, with 8 nucleotides matching TRBD1. With V trimmed by 0 bases and J by 6 bases, 3 bases remained unmatched. The CDR3 is 14 residues long. Germline V gene sequence: CDR1 PRHDT, CDR2 FYEKMQ (reference sequence).

This clone was detected a few times. The identical CDR3 is also encoded by other nucleotide sequences in the sample. The chain is built from TRBV7-6 and TRBJ2-7, with D possibly TRBD1 on 6 matching bases. Germline V gene lookup returns CDR1 SGHVS and CDR2 FNYEAQ. CDR3 length: 15 amino acids. V was shortened by 1 base and J by 2 bases, with 12 bases between the two germline ends. DNA for the CDR3: TGTGCCAGCAGCTTAGGACCAGGGGTTACCTACGAGCAGTACTTC. This encodes CASSLGPGVTYEQYF.